This T cell receptor (beta chain) comes out of a study of cytomegalovirus exposure and HLA in healthy donors. The primer mix had 60 Vbeta and 13 Jbeta primers. Method: immunoSEQ multiplex PCR; TCRdb's copy keeps in-frame clones and lacks some. The sample contains around 150,000 clones, approximately 80% of which appear only once. Germline V lookup: CDR1 LGHNT, CDR2 FRNRAP. The CDR3 totals 14 residues. V was pared by 3 bases and J by 3 bases, with 11 bases between. Material: PBMCs. The chain employs TRBV12-5 and TRBJ2-5; TRBD2 might be the D (6 bases). The receptor's source is a male donor in good health and CMV-seronegative. The CDR3 DNA sequence: TGTGCTAGTGGTTTTCCGGAGCGGGAAGAGACCCAGTACTTC. This encodes CASGFPEREETQYF.